Below, 4 T cell receptor beta chains from the same sample are listed, as sequenced in a study of persistence of HIV-infected CD4 T cells. The libraries were made with immunoSEQ version 4 in survey mode. Generated by immunoSEQ multiplex PCR, the TCRdb table keeps only in-frame clones and is missing some. Of 44,000 or so clones listed, approximately 89% are singletons. This nonspecific control used anti-CD3/anti-CD28 bead stimulation of CD4+ T cells. Sorting of responding CD4+ T cells relied on upregulated CD40 ligand together with CD69. Their recognized antigens are unknown. Here the sequenced sample was CD4+ T cells sorted from PBMCs after approximately 20-hour stimulation, taken from a patient who received antiretroviral therapy. Every receptor here comes from an adult man with HIV who was CMV-seropositive.

The CDR3 DNA sequence: TGTGCCAGCAGCTTAGGGGCAGCGGGGGTGGATACGCAGTATTTT. Encoded protein: CASSLGAAGVDTQYF. The V call is TRBV7-3, the J call TRBJ2-3, with TRBD2 matching 8 bases. Trimming at V came to 2 bases and at J to 6 bases, leaving 7 bases not matched to a gene. Germline CDR1 and CDR2: SGHTA and FQGTGA. The CDR3 has 15 residues. Based on the CDR3 plus reference TRBV7-3 and TRBJ2-3, the full variable domain is GAGVSQTPSNKVTEKGKYVELRCDPISGHTALYWYRQSLGQGPEFLIYFQGTGAADDSGLPNDRFFAVRPEGSVSTLKIQRTERGDSAVYLCASSLGAAGVDTQYFGPGTRLTVL.

This rearrangement joins TRBV15 to TRBJ1-4, with D unresolved. The germline CDR1 and CDR2 sequences are LNHNV and YYDKDF (reference sequence). V gave up 0 bases and J gave up 2 bases, with 7 bases separating them. This CDR3 is built from 15 residues. For the CDR3, the DNA is TGTGCCACCAGCAGAGATCTTTTGACTAATGAAAAACTGTTTTTT. This codes for CATSRDLLTNEKLFF.

CDR3 coding DNA: TGCGCCAGCAGCTTGTTTCACGGAACAGATGGCTACACCTTC. Protein product: CASSLFHGTDGYTF. The V gene is TRBV5-1, the J gene TRBJ1-2; D unclear. The CDR3 consists of 14 residues. The V gene's germline CDR1 is SGHRS and CDR2 YFSETQ. The V gene lost 1 base and the J gene lost 6 bases, with 13 bases spanning the gap.

The genes are TRBV2 and TRBJ2-1; the D gene is possibly TRBD2 (5 bases). Germline-derived CDR1 and CDR2 are SNHLY and FYNNEI. This CDR3 is 15 amino acids long. Trimming took off 6 bases at V and 0 bases at J, with 12 bases between the two ends. This CDR3 is CASRPTGSSYNEQFF. The CDR3, as DNA: TGTGCCAGCAGGCCAACGGGGAGCTCCTACAATGAGCAGTTCTTC.